This T cell receptor (beta chain) was captured by sequencing in a study of blood T cell repertoires in COVID-19. Study as a whole: PBMCs, B-cell-depleted T cells, or T cells were the source of the cDNA or gDNA that made up the material.

CDR3 length equals 16 residues. V was pared by 3 bases and J by 4 bases, with 10 bases of the junction left unmatched. Germline-derived CDR1 and CDR2 are LNHDA and SQIVND (reference sequence). Assay: immunoSEQ multiplex PCR; the TCRdb copy retains only in-frame clones and omits some. The table has about 170,000 clones, just under 85% seen once. The TCR comes from a woman of 80 years or more with COVID-19, enrolled during active disease. Material: peripheral blood. The chain combines TRBV19 with TRBJ2-7; TRBD2 aligns across 9 bases. CDR3: CASSIRIAGVPYEQYF. The CDR3 DNA follows: TGTGCCAGTAGTATCCGAATAGCGGGAGTGCCGTACGAGCAGTACTTC.